This TCR beta chain was sequenced during a study of T cells in Graves' hyperthyroidism and ophthalmopathy. The TCR beta CDR3 regions underwent amplification using RNA transcripts as the source. HTBI primers were used for first-round RT-PCR of the TCR CDR3. TCRdb ran MiXCR on the multiplex PCR reads and lists one entry per CDR3 protein. The table includes about 540,000 distinct CDR3 sequences, roughly 50% detected once. V lost 7 bases, J lost 4 bases, and 10 bases stayed unmatched. Germline-derived CDR1 and CDR2 are MDHEN and SYDVKM. The CDR3 is made up of 17 amino acids. The chain has TRBV28 and TRBJ2-2; 12 bases align to TRBD1. The sequencing input was peripheral blood or thyroid tissue (not recorded which). The TCR sequence derives from a woman aged 18-29 years with Graves' hyperthyroidism. CDR3 DNA sequence: TGTGCCAGCACCCTAATCGGGACAGGGGGCAGCACCGGGGAGCTGTTTTTT. Its translation is CASTLIGTGGSTGELFF.